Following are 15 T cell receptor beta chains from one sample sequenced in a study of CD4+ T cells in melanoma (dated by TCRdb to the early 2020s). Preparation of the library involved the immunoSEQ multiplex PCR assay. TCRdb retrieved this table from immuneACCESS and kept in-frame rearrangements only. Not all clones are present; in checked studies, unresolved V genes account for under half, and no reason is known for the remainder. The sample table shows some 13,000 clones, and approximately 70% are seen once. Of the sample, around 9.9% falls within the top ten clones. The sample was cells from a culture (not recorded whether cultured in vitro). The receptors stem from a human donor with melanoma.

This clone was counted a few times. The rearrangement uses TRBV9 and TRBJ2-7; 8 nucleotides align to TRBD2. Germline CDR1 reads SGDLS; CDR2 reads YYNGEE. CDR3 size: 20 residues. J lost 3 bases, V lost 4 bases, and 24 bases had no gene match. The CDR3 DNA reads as TGTGCCAGCAGCCGGGGATGGGGTGGTAGCGGGATTCCGAGTCTCTACGAGCAGTACTTC. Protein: CASSRGWGGSGIPSLYEQYF.

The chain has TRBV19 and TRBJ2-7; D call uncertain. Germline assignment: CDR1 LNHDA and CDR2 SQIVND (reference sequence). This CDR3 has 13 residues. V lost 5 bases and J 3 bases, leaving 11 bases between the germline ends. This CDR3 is CASSVRPSYEQYF. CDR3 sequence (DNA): TGTGCCAGTAGTGTCCGGCCTAGCTACGAGCAGTACTTC.

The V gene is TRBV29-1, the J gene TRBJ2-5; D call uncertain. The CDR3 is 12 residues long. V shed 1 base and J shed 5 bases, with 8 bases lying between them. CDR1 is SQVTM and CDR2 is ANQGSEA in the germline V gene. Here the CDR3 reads CSVEAQTETQYF. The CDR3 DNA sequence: TGCAGCGTTGAAGCACAGACGGAGACCCAGTACTTC.

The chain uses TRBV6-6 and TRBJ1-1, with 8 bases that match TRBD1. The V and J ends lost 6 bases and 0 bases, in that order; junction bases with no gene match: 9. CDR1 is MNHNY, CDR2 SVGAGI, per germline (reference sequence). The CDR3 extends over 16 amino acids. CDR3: CASSHQRTGLNTEAFF. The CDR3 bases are TGTGCCAGCAGCCATCAGAGGACAGGGTTGAACACTGAAGCTTTCTTT.

This chain's CDR3 is CASSERLGHYNSPLHF. The CDR3 bases are TGTGCCAGCAGTGAACGGTTAGGACATTATAATTCACCCCTCCACTTT. The V call is TRBV6-1, the J call TRBJ1-6, with TRBD1 as a possible D gene (5 bases). CDR3 length: 16 amino acids. Per the germline V gene, CDR1 is MNHNS and CDR2 is SASEGT. Between the trimmed V and J ends, which lost 2 bases and 4 bases, there was a span of 12 bases.

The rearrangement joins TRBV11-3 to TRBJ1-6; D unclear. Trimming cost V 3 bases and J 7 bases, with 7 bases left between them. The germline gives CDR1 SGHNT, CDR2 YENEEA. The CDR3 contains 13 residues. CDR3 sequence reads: CASSLGRNSPLHF. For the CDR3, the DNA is TGTGCCAGCAGCTTGGGCCGAAATTCACCCCTCCACTTT.

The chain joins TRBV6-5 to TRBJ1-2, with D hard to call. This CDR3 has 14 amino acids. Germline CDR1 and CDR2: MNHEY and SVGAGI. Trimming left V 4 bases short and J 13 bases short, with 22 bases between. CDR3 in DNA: TGTGCCAGCAGTTCCCCGGCCCATGACGGCGAGGCCACCTTC. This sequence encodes CASSSPAHDGEATF.

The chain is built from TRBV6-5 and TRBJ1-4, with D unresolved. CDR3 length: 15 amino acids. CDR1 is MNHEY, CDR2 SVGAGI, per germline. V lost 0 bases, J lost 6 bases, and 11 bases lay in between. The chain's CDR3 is CASSYSSGVYEKLFF. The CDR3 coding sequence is TGTGCCAGCAGTTACTCGAGTGGTGTTTATGAAAAACTGTTTTTT.

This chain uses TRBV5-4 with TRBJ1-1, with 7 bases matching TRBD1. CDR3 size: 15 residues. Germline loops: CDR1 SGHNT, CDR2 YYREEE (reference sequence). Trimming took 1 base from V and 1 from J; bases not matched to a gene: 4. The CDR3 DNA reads TGTGCCAGCAGCTTGAACCCAGGGGGGAACACTGAAGCTTTCTTT. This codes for CASSLNPGGNTEAFF.

CDR3 bases: TGTGCCAGCAGTGAAGGTTGGCGGGGGGGCGGGTATACGCAGTATTTT. Translated, it gives CASSEGWRGGGYTQYF. The rearrangement links TRBV6-1 to TRBJ2-3; 9 nucleotides match TRBD2. Germline CDR1 MNHNS, CDR2 SASEGT. This CDR3 region has 16 residues. J gave up 7 bases and V 1 base, and 9 bases lay outside the gene matches.

CDR3 coding DNA: TGTGCCAGCAGCCCCAGGGATTCTACCATATATTTT. As protein: CASSPRDSTIYF. The chain recombines TRBV7-9 with TRBJ1-3; D perhaps matches TRBD1 (5 bases). CDR1 is SEHNR, CDR2 FQNEAQ, per germline (reference sequence). This CDR3 comprises 12 residues. Trimming left V 5 bases short and J 10 bases short, with 12 bases between.

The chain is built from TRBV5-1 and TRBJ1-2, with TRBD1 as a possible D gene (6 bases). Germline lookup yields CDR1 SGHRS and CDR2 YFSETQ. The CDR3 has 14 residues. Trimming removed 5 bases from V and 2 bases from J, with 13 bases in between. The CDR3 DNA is TGCGCCAGCAGAGGACAGCCAGAGAACTATGGCTACACCTTC. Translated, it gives CASRGQPENYGYTF.

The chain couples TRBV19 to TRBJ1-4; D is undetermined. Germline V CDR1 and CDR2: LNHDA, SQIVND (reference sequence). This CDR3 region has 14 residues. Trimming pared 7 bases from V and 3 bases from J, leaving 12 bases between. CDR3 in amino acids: CASKSGDSNEKLFF. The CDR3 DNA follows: TGTGCCAGTAAATCAGGCGACTCTAATGAAAAACTGTTTTTT.

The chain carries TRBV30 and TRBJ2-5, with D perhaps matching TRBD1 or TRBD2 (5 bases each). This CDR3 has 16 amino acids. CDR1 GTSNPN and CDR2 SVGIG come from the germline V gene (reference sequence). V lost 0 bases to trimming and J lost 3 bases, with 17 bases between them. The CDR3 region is CAWSVKSWGNEETQYF. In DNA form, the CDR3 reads TGTGCCTGGAGTGTAAAGAGTTGGGGGAACGAAGAGACCCAGTACTTC.

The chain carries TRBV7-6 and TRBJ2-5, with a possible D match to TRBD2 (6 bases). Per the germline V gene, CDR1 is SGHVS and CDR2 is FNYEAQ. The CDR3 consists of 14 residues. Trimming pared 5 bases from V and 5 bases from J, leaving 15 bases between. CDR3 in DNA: TGTGCCAGCAGCCGAAGCACTAGCTGGGAGACCCAGTACTTC. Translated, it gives CASSRSTSWETQYF.